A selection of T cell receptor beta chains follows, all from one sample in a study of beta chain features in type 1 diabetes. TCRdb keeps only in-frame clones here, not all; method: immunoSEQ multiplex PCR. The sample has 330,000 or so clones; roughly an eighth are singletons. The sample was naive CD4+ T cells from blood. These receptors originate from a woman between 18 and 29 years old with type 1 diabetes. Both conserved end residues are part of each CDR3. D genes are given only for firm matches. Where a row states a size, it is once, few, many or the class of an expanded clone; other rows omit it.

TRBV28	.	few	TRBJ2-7	TGTGCCAGCAGTCCCGGACAGTCCTACGAGCAGTACTTC	CASSPGQSYEQYF
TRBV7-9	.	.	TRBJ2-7	TGTGCCAGCAGCTTAGCGGCGGCCCCCTCCTACGAGCAGTACTTC	CASSLAAAPSYEQYF
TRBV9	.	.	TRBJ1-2	TGTGCCAGCAGCGTGGGCACATATGGCTACACCTTC	CASSVGTYGYTF
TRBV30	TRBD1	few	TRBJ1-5	TGTGCCTGCTCGGACAGGAGAGATCAGCCCCAGCATTTT	CACSDRRDQPQHF
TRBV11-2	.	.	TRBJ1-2	TGCGCCAGCAGCCAAAGGGTAGGGGTGGCCTATGGCTACACCTTC	CASSQRVGVAYGYTF
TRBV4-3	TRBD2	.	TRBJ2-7	TGCGCCAGCAGCCCCTACTTACGGGGGGACGAGCAGTACTTC	CASSPYLRGDEQYF
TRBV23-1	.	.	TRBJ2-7	TGCGCCAGCAGTGGGCAGGGCACATCCTACGAGCAGTACTTC	CASSGQGTSYEQYF
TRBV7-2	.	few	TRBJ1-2	TGTGCCAGCACCCTAGGGGCAGGGGTGGCCTACACCTTC	CASTLGAGVAYTF
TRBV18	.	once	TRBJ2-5	TGTGCCAGCTCACCACTACCACCACAGGGTGAGGAGACCCAGTACTTC	CASSPLPPQGEETQYF
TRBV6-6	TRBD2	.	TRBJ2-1	TGTGCCAGCAGATCCCGCGGGGGGGTCGCCTACAATGAGCAGTTCTTC	CASRSRGGVAYNEQFF
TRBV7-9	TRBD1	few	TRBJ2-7	TGTGCCAGCAGCTATGGGGACAGGGACAACGAGCAGTACTTC	CASSYGDRDNEQYF
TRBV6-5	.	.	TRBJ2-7	TGTGCCAGCAGTTATTTGTCGAGTGAGGGCGAGCAGTACTTC	CASSYLSSEGEQYF
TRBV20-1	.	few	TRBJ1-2	TGCAGTGCTAGTCTGGGCAGTGGCTACACCTTC	CSASLGSGYTF
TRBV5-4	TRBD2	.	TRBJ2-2	TGTGCCAGCAGCATTCCGGGACTAGCGGGACTTACCGGGGAGCTGTTTTTT	CASSIPGLAGLTGELFF
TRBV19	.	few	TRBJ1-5	TGTGGATCCGGGGTCTGGCAGCCCCAGCATTTT	CGSGVWQPQHF
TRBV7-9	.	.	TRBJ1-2	TGTGCCGTGCGGCGGGGGGTGGTTACAGGGAAGTTGGATGGCTACACCTTC	CAVRRGVVTGKLDGYTF
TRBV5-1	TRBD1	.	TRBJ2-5	TGCGCCAGCAGCTCGTCCGGGACAGGAACGTACCAAGAGACCCAGTACTTC	CASSSSGTGTYQETQYF
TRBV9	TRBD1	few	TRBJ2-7	TGTGCCAGCAGCGTAGGTTCGGGGACAGGGCCCTACGAGCAGTACTTC	CASSVGSGTGPYEQYF
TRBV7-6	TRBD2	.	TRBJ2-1	TGTGCCAGCAGCCCGAGCGGGACGTTCAACAATGAGCAGTTCTTC	CASSPSGTFNNEQFF
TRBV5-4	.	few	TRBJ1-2	TGTGCCAGCAGTCCAGGGGATGAGAACTATGGCTACACCTTC	CASSPGDENYGYTF
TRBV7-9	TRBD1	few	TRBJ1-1	TGTGCCAGCAGCTTAGCGAGAAAAACGCTGGACAGGTCGGAGGCTGAAGCTTTCTTT	CASSLARKTLDRSEAEAFF
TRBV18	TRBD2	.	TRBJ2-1	TGTGCCAGCTCCGACGGGACTAGCGGGTACAATGAGCAGTTCTTC	CASSDGTSGYNEQFF
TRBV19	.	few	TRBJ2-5	TGTGCCAGTACGCAGGGGGGCCAGGAGACCCAGTACTTC	CASTQGGQETQYF
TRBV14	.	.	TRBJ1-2	TGTGCCAGCAGCCAAGCGGCAGGGATGTATGGCTACACCTTC	CASSQAAGMYGYTF
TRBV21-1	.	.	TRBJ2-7	TGTGCCAGCAGCAACGTAGCGGAGGACTACGAGCAGTACTTC	CASSNVAEDYEQYF
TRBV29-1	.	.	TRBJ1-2	TGCAGCGTTGAGAAAGAGCGACAGTATGACTATGGCTACACCTTC	CSVEKERQYDYGYTF
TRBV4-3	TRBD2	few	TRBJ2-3	TGCGCCAGCAGCCAGCCACCGGGGGGGACCACAGATACGCAGTATTTT	CASSQPPGGTTDTQYF
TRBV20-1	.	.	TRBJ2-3	TGCAGTGCCGGGTTGGCAGATACGCAGTATTTT	CSAGLADTQYF
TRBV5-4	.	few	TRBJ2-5	TGTGCCAGCAGCTTGGCAGGGCCCCAAGAGACCCAGTACTTC	CASSLAGPQETQYF
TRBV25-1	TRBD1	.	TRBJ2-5	TGTGCCAGCAGGGCCGGACAGGCGCCCCAAGAGACCCAGTACTTC	CASRAGQAPQETQYF
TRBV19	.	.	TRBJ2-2	TGTGCCAGTTGCCGCCGGGGGGCGGATCCCGGGGAGCTGTTTTTT	CASCRRGADPGELFF
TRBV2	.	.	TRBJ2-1	TGTGCCAGCAGAGTTCGGGAGTCGAATGAGCAGTTCTTC	CASRVRESNEQFF
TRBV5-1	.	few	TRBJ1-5	TGCGCCAGCAGCTTGTCGGGGAGCCAGCCCCAGCATTTT	CASSLSGSQPQHF
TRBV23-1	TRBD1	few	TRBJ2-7	TGCGCCAGCAGCCAAAGGACCGGGACAGGGGTCAACGAGCAGTACTTC	CASSQRTGTGVNEQYF
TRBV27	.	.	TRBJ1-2	TGTGCCACCAACAGTAGGCTGGGCTACACCTTC	CATNSRLGYTF
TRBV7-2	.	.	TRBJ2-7	TGTGCCAGCAGCCCCCCCCAGGAACCCCACGAGCAGTACTTC	CASSPPQEPHEQYF
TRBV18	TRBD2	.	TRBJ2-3	TGTGCCAGCTCACCACAGCGGGGGGCTAGCACAGATACGCAGTATTTT	CASSPQRGASTDTQYF
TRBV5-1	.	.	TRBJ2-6	TGCGCCAGCAGCTTGCTTGAGTCTGGGGCCAACGTCCTGACTTTC	CASSLLESGANVLTF